This T cell receptor (beta chain) was profiled in a study of blood T cell repertoires in COVID-19. Method: immunoSEQ multiplex PCR; TCRdb's copy keeps in-frame clones and lacks some. The data show some 270,000 clones, with under 85% seen just once and 0.87% held by the top ten. The V gene's germline CDR1 is SGHTS and CDR2 YDEGEE. Trimming removed 4 bases from V and 5 bases from J; junction bases left unmatched: 4. CDR3 length equals 15 residues. The sequence came from a human donor with COVID-19, enrolled during active disease. The donor label of this sample is uncertain. The J gene is TRBJ2-1, the V gene TRBV5-8, with 12 bases lining up with TRBD2. The material sequenced was peripheral blood. The CDR3 DNA reads as TGTGCCAGCAGCCCCCGACTAGCGGGAGACAATGAGCAGTTCTTC. Translated, it gives CASSPRLAGDNEQFF. The whole variable domain, filled in from reference TRBV5-8 and TRBJ2-1, reads EAGVTQSPTHLIKTRGQQATLRCSPISGHTSVYWYQQALGLGLQFLLWYDEGEERNRGNFPPRFSGRQFPNYSSELNVNALELEDSALYLCASSPRLAGDNEQFFGPGTRLTVL.